These 18 T cell receptor beta chains share one sample of origin, sequenced in a study of glioma-infiltrating T cells after dendritic cell vaccination. Measured with immunoSEQ multiplex PCR; TCRdb has only the in-frame clones, and not every one. The sample has approximately 48,000 clones, around nine tenths seen once. Specified time point: after dendritic cell vaccination, including at tumor progression/relapse. The sequencing used blood, collected after dendritic cell vaccination. The receptors stem from a human donor with glioblastoma.

The gene calls are TRBV7-9 and TRBJ2-7; D may be TRBD2 (5 bases). Deletions cut 1 base from V and 6 bases from J, with 13 bases between. The CDR3 contains 14 residues. CDR1 and CDR2 (germline): SEHNR, FQNEAQ (reference sequence). The DNA for the CDR3 is TGTGCCAGCAGCTTAGGGGAGATCCGACTCGAGCAGTACTTC. Amino acids: CASSLGEIRLEQYF.

The rearrangement uses TRBV6-5 and TRBJ1-2; possible D gene TRBD1, 6 bases. The CDR3 has 13 amino acids. The germline gives CDR1 MNHEY, CDR2 SVGAGI. Between the trimmed V and J ends, which lost 4 bases and 4 bases, there was a span of 10 bases. Here the CDR3 reads CASSWTAGYGYTF. The CDR3 DNA reads TGTGCCAGCAGTTGGACAGCTGGCTATGGCTACACCTTC.

V and J are TRBV29-1 and TRBJ1-2; D is uncertain. There are 12 residues in the CDR3. Trimming cost V 3 bases and J 6 bases, with 11 bases left between them. Germline V gene data show CDR1 as SQVTM and CDR2 as ANQGSEA. The CDR3 loop reads CSVERWGDGYTF. The CDR3 DNA reads TGCAGCGTTGAGAGGTGGGGAGATGGCTACACCTTC.

The chain is built from TRBV10-3 and TRBJ2-6; D gene uncertain. Germline CDR1 and CDR2: ENHRY and SYGVKD. The germline V and J ends were trimmed by 4 bases and 2 bases, with 9 bases remaining between them. The CDR3 totals 15 residues. The CDR3 reads CAISGVIAGANVLTF. The CDR3 bases are TGTGCCATCAGTGGCGTAATCGCTGGGGCCAACGTCCTGACTTTC.

V usage is TRBV7-2 and J usage is TRBJ2-5; D gene ambiguous. With the DNA end fitting TRBJ2-7 better, the J assignment may be wrong. The germline V gene encodes CDR1 SGHTA and CDR2 FQGNSA. The CDR3 length is 15 residues. CDR3 amino acids: CASSLATSSGYEQYF. The CDR3 nucleotides read TGTGCCAGCAGCTTAGCGACGTCTAGTGGCTACGAGCAGTACTTC.

This clone was seen only once. This chain links TRBV4-2 with TRBJ1-3; TRBD1 might be the D (6 bases). Germline V gene lookup returns CDR1 LGHNA and CDR2 YNFKEQ. The CDR3 sequence is 15 residues long. V lost 1 base to trimming and J lost 4 bases, with 11 bases between them. The CDR3 sequence: CASSQVDRTGNTIYF. The CDR3 coding sequence is TGTGCCAGCAGCCAAGTGGACAGAACAGGAAACACCATATATTTT.

The chain has TRBV5-1 and TRBJ2-6; 11 bases agree with TRBD1. The CDR3 length is 19 residues. Unmatched junction bases numbered 9, after V lost 4 bases and J lost 0 bases. Germline assignment: CDR1 SGHRS and CDR2 YFSETQ. CDR3 bases: TGCGCCAGCAGCGATATCTCCGGGACAGGGGGCTCTGGGGCCAACGTCCTGACTTTC. It yields the protein CASSDISGTGGSGANVLTF.

The chain carries TRBV5-4 and TRBJ2-7; 9 bases line up with TRBD2. CDR1 is SGHNT, CDR2 YYREEE, per germline (reference sequence). The CDR3 covers 15 residues. V lost 1 base to trimming and J lost 2 bases; unmatched junction nucleotides: 4. CDR3 protein: CASSLTSGHPYEQYF. The CDR3 bases are TGTGCCAGCAGCTTGACTAGCGGGCACCCCTACGAGCAGTACTTC.

The V gene is TRBV10-3, the J gene TRBJ1-5; D call uncertain. This CDR3 has 15 amino acids. Trimming removed 3 bases at V and 5 bases at J, with 14 bases between. Germline CDR1 and CDR2: ENHRY and SYGVKD. The DNA for the CDR3 is TGTGCCATCAGTGATGCGAGCGACCGCGATCAGCCCCAGCATTTT. Protein sequence: CAISDASDRDQPQHF.

The gene calls are TRBV19 and TRBJ1-4, with 8 bases lining up with TRBD1. Germline CDR1 reads LNHDA; CDR2 reads SQIVND (reference sequence). J gave up 8 bases and V 8 bases, and 7 bases lay outside the gene matches. This CDR3 contains 13 residues. As DNA, the CDR3 is TGTGCCAGTCGACAGGGGATTAAGGAAAAACTGTTTTTT. Protein: CASRQGIKEKLFF.

The J gene is TRBJ2-7, the V gene TRBV10-2; 9 bases agree with TRBD2. The V gene end was trimmed by 1 base and the J gene end by 4 bases; junction bases not matched to a gene: 2. The CDR3 has 14 residues. Germline CDR1 is WSHSY and CDR2 is SAAADI. The CDR3 DNA follows: TGCGCCAGCAGTGAGTATAGCGGGAGATACGAGCAGTACTTC. This gives the protein CASSEYSGRYEQYF.

The rearrangement uses TRBV5-8 and TRBJ2-5; the D is unclear. Germline lookup yields CDR1 SGHTS and CDR2 YDEGEE. The CDR3 loop spans 12 amino acids. V lost 2 bases and J 3 bases, leaving 5 bases between the germline ends. The CDR3 DNA reads TGTGCCAGCAGCTTTTTAGAAGAGACCCAGTACTTC. This encodes CASSFLEETQYF.

CDR3 in amino acids: CAISPSAYEQYF. The CDR3 DNA reads TGTGCCATCAGTCCGTCGGCCTACGAGCAGTACTTC. The V and J genes are TRBV10-3 and TRBJ2-7; D remains ambiguous. CDR1 is ENHRY, CDR2 SYGVKD, per germline. V lost 5 bases and J lost 2, with 7 bases in between. The CDR3 has 12 residues.

The chain has TRBV10-3 and TRBJ1-1; D gene uncertain. The germline V gene encodes CDR1 ENHRY and CDR2 SYGVKD. V lost 4 bases and J 0 bases, leaving 6 bases between the germline ends. CDR3 length: 13 residues. The CDR3 sequence: CAISVLVNTEAFF. The CDR3 coding sequence is TGTGCCATCAGTGTCTTAGTGAACACTGAAGCTTTCTTT.

J is TRBJ2-5 and V is TRBV27, with 10 nucleotides matching TRBD1. The J call is doubtful: the DNA matches TRBJ2-7 better. Germline assignment: CDR1 MNHEY and CDR2 SMNVEV (reference sequence). CDR3 length equals 19 residues. CDR3 in amino acids: CASSLSKRDRGTVPYEQYF. CDR3 DNA sequence: TGTGCCAGCAGTTTATCGAAACGGGACAGGGGCACGGTTCCCTACGAGCAGTACTTC.

The chain links TRBV7-2 to TRBJ2-3; 8 bases align to TRBD1. The germline V gene encodes CDR1 SGHTA and CDR2 FQGNSA. The CDR3 totals 13 residues. V dropped 11 bases and J dropped 4; count of bases not matched to a gene: 8. In DNA, the CDR3 is TGTACCGAGGGACAGGTACGGGCAGATACGCAGTATTTT. This sequence encodes CTEGQVRADTQYF.

This rearrangement joins TRBV7-9 to TRBJ2-7, with D maybe TRBD2 (6 bases). This CDR3 comprises 13 residues. Trimming removed 11 bases at V and 6 bases at J, with 20 bases between. Per the germline V gene, CDR1 is SEHNR and CDR2 is FQNEAQ (reference sequence). CDR3 sequence (DNA): TGTGCCGCCGCCGCTGGCGGGAAGGCCGAGCAGTACTTC. Translating it yields CAAAAGGKAEQYF. Based on the CDR3 plus reference TRBV7-9 and TRBJ2-7, the full variable domain is DTGVSQNPRHKITKRGQNVTFRCDPISEHNRLYWYRQTLGQGPEFLTYFQNEAQLEKSRLLSDRFSAERPKGSFSTLEIQRTEQGDSAMYLCAAAAGGKAEQYFGPGTRLTVT.

This chain joins TRBV28 and TRBJ2-3, with D hard to call. V shed 3 bases and J shed 10 bases, with 11 bases lying between them. Germline V gives CDR1 MDHEN, CDR2 SYDVKM. The CDR3 runs to 12 residues. CDR3 residues: CASSLAVKSQYF. The DNA for the CDR3 is TGTGCCAGCAGTTTGGCGGTAAAGTCGCAGTATTTT.